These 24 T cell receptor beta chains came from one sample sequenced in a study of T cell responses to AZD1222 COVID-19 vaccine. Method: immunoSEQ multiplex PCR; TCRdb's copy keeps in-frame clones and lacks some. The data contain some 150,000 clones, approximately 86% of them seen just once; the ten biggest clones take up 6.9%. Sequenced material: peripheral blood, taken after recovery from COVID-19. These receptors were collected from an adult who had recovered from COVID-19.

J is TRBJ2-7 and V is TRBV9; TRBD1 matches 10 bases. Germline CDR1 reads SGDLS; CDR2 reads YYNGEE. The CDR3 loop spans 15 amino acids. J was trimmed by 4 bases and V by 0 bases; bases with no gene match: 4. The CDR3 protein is CASSVGGQGEYEQYF. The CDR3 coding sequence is TGTGCCAGCAGCGTAGGAGGACAGGGGGAATACGAGCAGTACTTC.

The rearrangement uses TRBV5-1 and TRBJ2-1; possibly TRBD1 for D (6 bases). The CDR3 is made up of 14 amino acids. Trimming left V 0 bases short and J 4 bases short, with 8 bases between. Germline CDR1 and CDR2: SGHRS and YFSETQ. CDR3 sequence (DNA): TGCGCCAGCAGCTTGGGACAGGAATACAATGAGCAGTTCTTC. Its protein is CASSLGQEYNEQFF.

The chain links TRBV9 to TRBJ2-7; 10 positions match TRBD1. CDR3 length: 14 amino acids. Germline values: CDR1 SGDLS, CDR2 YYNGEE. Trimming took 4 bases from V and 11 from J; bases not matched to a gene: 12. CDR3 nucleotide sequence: TGTGCCAGCAGCCTAACCCGGGACAGGGGCGAAAAGTACTTC. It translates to CASSLTRDRGEKYF.

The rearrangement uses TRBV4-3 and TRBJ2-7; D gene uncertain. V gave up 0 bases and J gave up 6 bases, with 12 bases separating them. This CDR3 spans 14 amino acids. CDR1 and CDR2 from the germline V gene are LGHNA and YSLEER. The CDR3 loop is CASSQDRQTLEQYF. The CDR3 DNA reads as TGCGCCAGCAGCCAAGATCGGCAGACCCTCGAGCAGTACTTC.

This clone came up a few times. The CDR3 protein is CASSQPNHGRTRSGNTIYF. The CDR3 DNA follows: TGTGCCAGCAGCCAACCTAACCATGGACGTACGCGCTCTGGAAACACCATATATTTT. V gene TRBV3-1 (or the pseudogene TRBV3-2) combines with J gene TRBJ1-3; D unresolved. The CDR3 contains 19 residues. V lost 2 bases to trimming and J lost 0 bases, with 20 bases between them. Germline assignment: CDR1 LGHDT and CDR2 YNNKEL (reference sequence).

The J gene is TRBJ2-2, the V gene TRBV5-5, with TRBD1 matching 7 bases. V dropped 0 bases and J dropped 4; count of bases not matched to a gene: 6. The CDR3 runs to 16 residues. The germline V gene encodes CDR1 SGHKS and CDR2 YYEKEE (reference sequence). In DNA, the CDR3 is TGTGCCAGCAGCTTGGCGAGGGGGCCGTTCACCGGGGAGCTGTTTTTT. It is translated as CASSLARGPFTGELFF.

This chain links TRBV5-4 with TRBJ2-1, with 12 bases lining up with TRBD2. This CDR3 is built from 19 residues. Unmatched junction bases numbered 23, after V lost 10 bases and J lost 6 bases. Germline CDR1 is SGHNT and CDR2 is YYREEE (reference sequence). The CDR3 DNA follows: TGTGCCTACTCTCTAGGACTAGCGGGAATGGGTGGTACTGGCAATGAGCAGTTCTTC. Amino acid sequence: CAYSLGLAGMGGTGNEQFF.

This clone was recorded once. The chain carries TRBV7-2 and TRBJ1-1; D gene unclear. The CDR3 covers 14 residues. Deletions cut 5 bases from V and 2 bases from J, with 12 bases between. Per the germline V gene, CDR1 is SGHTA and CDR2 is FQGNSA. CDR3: CASSVAAANTEAFF. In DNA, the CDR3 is TGTGCCAGCAGCGTCGCGGCGGCAAACACTGAAGCTTTCTTT.

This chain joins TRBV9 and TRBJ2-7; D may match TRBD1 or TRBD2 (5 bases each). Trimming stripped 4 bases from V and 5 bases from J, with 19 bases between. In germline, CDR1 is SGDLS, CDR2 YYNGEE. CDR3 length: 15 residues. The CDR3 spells CASSKTTGTRHEQYF. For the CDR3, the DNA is TGTGCCAGCAGCAAAACAACCGGGACGAGGCACGAGCAGTACTTC.

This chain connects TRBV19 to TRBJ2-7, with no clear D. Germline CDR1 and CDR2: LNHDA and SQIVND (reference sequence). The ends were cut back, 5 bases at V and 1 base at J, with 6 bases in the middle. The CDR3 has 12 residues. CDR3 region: CASSPNSYEQYF. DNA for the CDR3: TGTGCCAGTAGTCCCAATTCCTACGAGCAGTACTTC.

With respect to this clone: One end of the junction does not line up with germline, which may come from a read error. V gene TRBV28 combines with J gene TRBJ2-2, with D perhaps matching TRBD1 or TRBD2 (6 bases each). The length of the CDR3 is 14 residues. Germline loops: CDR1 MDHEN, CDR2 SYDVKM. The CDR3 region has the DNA TGTGCCATAAGGGGGGTCGCGGACACCGAGGAGCTGTTTTTT. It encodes CAIRGVADTEELFF.

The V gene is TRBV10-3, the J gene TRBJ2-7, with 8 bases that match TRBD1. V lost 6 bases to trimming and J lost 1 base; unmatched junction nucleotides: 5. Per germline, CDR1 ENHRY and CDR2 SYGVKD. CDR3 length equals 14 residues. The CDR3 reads CAIRKTGASYEQYF. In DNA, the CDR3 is TGTGCCATCAGGAAGACAGGGGCTTCCTACGAGCAGTACTTC.

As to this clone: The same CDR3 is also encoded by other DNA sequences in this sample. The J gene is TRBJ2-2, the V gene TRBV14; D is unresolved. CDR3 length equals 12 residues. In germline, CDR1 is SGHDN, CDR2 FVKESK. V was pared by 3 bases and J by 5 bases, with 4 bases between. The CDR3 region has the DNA TGTGCCAGCAGCCATTATACCGGGGAGCTGTTTTTT. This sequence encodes CASSHYTGELFF. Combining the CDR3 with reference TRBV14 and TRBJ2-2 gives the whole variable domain EAGVTQFPSHSVIEKGQTVTLRCDPISGHDNLYWYRRVMGKEIKFLLHFVKESKQDESGMPNNRFLAERTGGTYSTLKVQPAELEDSGVYFCASSHYTGELFFGEGSRLTVL.

This chain's CDR3 is CASSLTPRETQYF. The DNA for the CDR3 is TGTGCCAGCAGCTTAACCCCTCGGGAGACCCAGTACTTC. This chain connects TRBV7-3 to TRBJ2-5; D is unclear. Trimming took 0 bases from V and 5 from J, leaving 7 bases between them. Germline loops: CDR1 SGHTA, CDR2 FQGTGA. This CDR3 has 13 residues.

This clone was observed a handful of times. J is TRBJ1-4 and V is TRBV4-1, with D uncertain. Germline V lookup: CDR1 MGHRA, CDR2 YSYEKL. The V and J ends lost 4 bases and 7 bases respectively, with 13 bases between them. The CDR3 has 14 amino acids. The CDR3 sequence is CASSPYPQSEKLFF. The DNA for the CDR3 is TGCGCCAGCAGCCCCTACCCCCAGAGTGAAAAACTGTTTTTT.

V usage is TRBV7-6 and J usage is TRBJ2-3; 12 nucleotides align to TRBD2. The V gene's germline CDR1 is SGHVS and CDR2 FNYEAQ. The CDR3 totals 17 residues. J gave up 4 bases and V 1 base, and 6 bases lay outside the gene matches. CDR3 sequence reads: CASSLETSGRQSDTQYF. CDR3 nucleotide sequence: TGTGCCAGCAGCTTAGAGACTAGCGGGAGACAGTCAGATACGCAGTATTTT.

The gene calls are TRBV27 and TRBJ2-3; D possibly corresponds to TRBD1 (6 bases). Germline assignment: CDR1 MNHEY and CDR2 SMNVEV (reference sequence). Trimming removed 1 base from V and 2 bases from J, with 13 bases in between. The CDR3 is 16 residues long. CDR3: CASSLWGLIPTDTQYF. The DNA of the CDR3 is TGTGCCAGCAGTTTATGGGGGCTAATCCCCACAGATACGCAGTATTTT.

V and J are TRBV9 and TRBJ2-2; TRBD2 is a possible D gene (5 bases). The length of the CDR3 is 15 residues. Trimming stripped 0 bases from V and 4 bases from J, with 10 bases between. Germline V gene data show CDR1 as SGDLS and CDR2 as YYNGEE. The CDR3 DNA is TGTGCCAGCAGCGTAGCGGGAATGTCCACCGGGGAGCTGTTTTTT. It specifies CASSVAGMSTGELFF.

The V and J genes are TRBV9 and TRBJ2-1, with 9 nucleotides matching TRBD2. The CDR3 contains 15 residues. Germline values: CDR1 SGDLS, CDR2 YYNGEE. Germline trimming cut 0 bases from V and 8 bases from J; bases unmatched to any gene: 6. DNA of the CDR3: TGTGCCAGCAGCGTAGTGGCGGGAGGGCAAGATGAGCAGTTCTTC. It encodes CASSVVAGGQDEQFF.

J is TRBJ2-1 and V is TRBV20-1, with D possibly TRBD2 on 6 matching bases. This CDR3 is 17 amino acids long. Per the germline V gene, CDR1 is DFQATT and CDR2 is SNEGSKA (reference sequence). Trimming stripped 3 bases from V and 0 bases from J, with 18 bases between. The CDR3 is CSASGTVRGSSYNEQFF. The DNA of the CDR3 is TGCAGTGCTAGTGGGACGGTTCGGGGGAGCTCCTACAATGAGCAGTTCTTC.

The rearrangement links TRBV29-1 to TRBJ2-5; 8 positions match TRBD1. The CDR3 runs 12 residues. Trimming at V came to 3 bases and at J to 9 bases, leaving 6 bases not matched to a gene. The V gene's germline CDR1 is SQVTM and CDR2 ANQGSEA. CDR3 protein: CSVEVTGAAQYF. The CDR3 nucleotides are TGCAGCGTTGAGGTGACAGGGGCGGCCCAGTACTTC.

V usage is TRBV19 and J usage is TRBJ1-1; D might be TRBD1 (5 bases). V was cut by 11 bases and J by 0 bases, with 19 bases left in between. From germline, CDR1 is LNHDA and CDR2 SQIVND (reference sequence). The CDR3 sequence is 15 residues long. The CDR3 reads CARSTGVHMNTEAFF. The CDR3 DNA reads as TGTGCCCGATCCACAGGAGTCCACATGAACACTGAAGCTTTCTTT.

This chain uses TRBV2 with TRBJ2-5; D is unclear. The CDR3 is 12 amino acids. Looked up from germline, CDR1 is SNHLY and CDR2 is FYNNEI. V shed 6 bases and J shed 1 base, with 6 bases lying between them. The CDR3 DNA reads TGTGCCAGCAGCGTTTTCCAAGAGACCCAGTACTTC. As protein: CASSVFQETQYF.

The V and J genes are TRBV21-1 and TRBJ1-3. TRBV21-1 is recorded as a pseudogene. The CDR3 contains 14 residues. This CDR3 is CASARRVAGNTIYF. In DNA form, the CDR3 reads TGTGCCAGCGCCCGTCGGGTCGCGGGAAACACCATATATTTT.